Listed here is a single T cell receptor beta chain. CD8+ and CD4+ T cells circulating in blood were sequenced for TCR beta. Negative isolation was applied to CD8+ and CD4+ T cells, and FACS enrichment was applied to TEMRA cells. This specimen belongs to a study of CD8 T cells in Susac syndrome. An input of 0.5 to 1 ug of RNA was subjected to reverse transcription using random hexamers. TCR beta CDR3 was amplified by immunoSEQ covering 54 Vbeta and 13 Jbeta. MiXCR, run by TCRdb on the immunoSEQ multiplex PCR reads, gives a single entry per CDR3 protein. The table records some 140,000 distinct CDR3 sequences, 75% to 90% of them present only once. Sequenced input: CD8+ T cells from PBMCs. The TCR was taken from a human donor with multiple sclerosis.

CDR3 region: CAINKVMTYNEQFF. CDR3 coding DNA: TGTGCTATAAACAAGGTGATGACCTACAATGAGCAGTTCTTC. The chain carries TRBV2 and TRBJ2-1; the D is unclear. The CDR3 contains 14 residues. Germline values: CDR1 SNHLY, CDR2 FYNNEI.